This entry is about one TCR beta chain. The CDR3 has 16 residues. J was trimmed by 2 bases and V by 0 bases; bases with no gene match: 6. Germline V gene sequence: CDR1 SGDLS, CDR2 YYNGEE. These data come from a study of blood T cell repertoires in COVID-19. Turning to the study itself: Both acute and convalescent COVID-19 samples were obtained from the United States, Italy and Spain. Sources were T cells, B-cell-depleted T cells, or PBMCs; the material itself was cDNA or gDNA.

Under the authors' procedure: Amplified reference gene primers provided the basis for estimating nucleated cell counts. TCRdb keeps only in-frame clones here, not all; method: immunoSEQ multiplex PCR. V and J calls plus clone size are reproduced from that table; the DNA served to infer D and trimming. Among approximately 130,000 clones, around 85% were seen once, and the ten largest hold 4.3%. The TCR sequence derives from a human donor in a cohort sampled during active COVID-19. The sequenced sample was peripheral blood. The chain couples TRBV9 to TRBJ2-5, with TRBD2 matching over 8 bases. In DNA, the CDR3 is TGTGCCAGCAGCGTAGATACGGGAGGGGGACAAGAGACCCAGTACTTC. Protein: CASSVDTGGGQETQYF.